These T cell receptor beta chains were read from a single sample in a study of Ad26.COV2.S vaccination and SARS-CoV-2 variants. This table comes from immunoSEQ multiplex PCR, and its TCRdb copy is limited to in-frame clones, with some not included. The sample lists around 400,000 clones; about nine tenths were seen once. The sequencing here drew on peripheral blood, taken in a trial of Ad26.COV2.S vaccine versus placebo. Receptor source: a person between 18 and 60 years old who received the Ad26.COV2.S COVID-19 vaccine or a placebo. Each CDR3 is given with its conserved first and last residue. The size entry is marked missing in some rows and otherwise reads once, few, many or a size class.

v_gene,j_gene,abundance,CDR3aa
TRBV6-2/TRBV6-3,TRBJ2-1,few,CASSYSETNEQFF
TRBV24-1,TRBJ2-3,NA,CATSDRMTGLTDTQYF
TRBV27,TRBJ2-5,NA,CASSPDLDRALQETQYF
TRBV6-5,TRBJ1-1,NA,CASRPAGQGIDAFF
TRBV4-1,TRBJ2-1,NA,CASSQEGLLHNEQFF
TRBV7-2,TRBJ1-1,NA,CASSLEGDTEAFF
TRBV30,TRBJ1-3,NA,CAWSTGAFSGNTIYF
TRBV9,TRBJ2-5,NA,CASSVGSEQETQYF
TRBV30,TRBJ2-3,NA,CAWSVGTRLVSDTQYF
TRBV7-3,TRBJ2-2,NA,CASSYYTGELFF
TRBV7-9,TRBJ1-2,NA,CASSPGTAYGYTF
TRBV7-2,TRBJ2-1,NA,CASSPYGTSTYNEQFF
TRBV19,TRBJ2-1,NA,CASSIWENEQFF
TRBV5-1,TRBJ2-7,NA,CASSDGGKTSYEQYF
TRBV19,TRBJ1-6,few,CASKEVDRINSPLHF
TRBV19,TRBJ2-1,NA,CASSGRRSSYNEQFF
TRBV19,TRBJ2-2,NA,CASTRDRAANTGELFF
TRBV5-1,TRBJ1-2,NA,CASRGKDGYTF
TRBV2,TRBJ2-3,once,CASSRLAGGVDTQYF
TRBV18,TRBJ1-1,NA,CASCLPGARGTEAFF
TRBV5-6,TRBJ2-7,NA,CASTNPGTSYEQYF
TRBV18,TRBJ2-7,NA,CASSLLPGEVEEQYF
TRBV7-9,TRBJ2-3,NA,CASSLDWRGGPDTQYF
TRBV28,TRBJ2-3,NA,CASRIGLARTDTQYF
TRBV5-1,TRBJ1-1,NA,CASSLGQGATEAFF
TRBV5-5,TRBJ2-5,NA,CASSLAAPYQETQYF
TRBV15,TRBJ1-6,NA,CATSPRPGTGIEPLHF
TRBV11-2,TRBJ2-7,NA,CASSLQREYEQYF
TRBV28,TRBJ2-7,once,CASSFDILAGGISYEQYF
TRBV7-9,TRBJ2-5,NA,CASSLTGGLETQYF
TRBV7-3,TRBJ2-3,NA,CASSSRTSGTDTQYF
TRBV11-3,TRBJ1-1,NA,CASSPRSNTEAFF
TRBV5-5,TRBJ1-6,NA,CASSLTGTKNSPLHF
TRBV15,TRBJ2-5,NA,CATSGSGNRGETQYF
TRBV2,TRBJ1-5,once,CASSNGGLADQPQHF
TRBV30,TRBJ1-2,few,CAWLHPLGRDLGGYTF
TRBV3-1/TRBV3-2,TRBJ1-1,NA,CASSQAGRDTEAFF
TRBV5-6,TRBJ2-5,NA,CASSYWRTAQETQYF